This T cell receptor beta chain emerged from a study of a mutant IDH1 vaccine in newly diagnosed glioma. Documented time point: baseline, week 1 (first vaccination visit). Treatment described: pre-vaccination baseline after standard-of-care therapy. The germline V and J ends were trimmed by 7 bases and 3 bases, with 6 bases remaining between them. Germline V gene lookup returns CDR1 MNHNS and CDR2 SASEGT. This CDR3 is built from 11 residues. TCRdb's copy holds only in-frame clones and misses some; the assay was immunoSEQ multiplex PCR. The sample yields 40,000 or so clones, approximately 78% seen once.

This chain connects TRBV6-1 to TRBJ1-1; D gene uncertain. The TCR originated in a man aged 40-49 years with glioma. Some clones in this sample may be carry-over from other donors' samples. Sequencing used PBMCs, obtained from a glioma patient treated with radiotherapy, temozolomide or both. CDR3 sequence reads: CASTIYTEAFF. DNA of the CDR3: TGTGCCAGCACAATTTACACTGAAGCTTTCTTT.